These 10 T cell receptor beta chains share one sample of origin, sequenced in a study of T cells in Graves' hyperthyroidism and ophthalmopathy. The investigators amplified TCR beta CDR3 regions from RNA transcripts. A set of HTBI primers served as the primers for a first-round RT-PCR of the TCR CDR3. TCRdb redid the calling of the multiplex PCR reads with MiXCR, one entry per CDR3 protein. The sample records hundreds of thousands of distinct CDR3 sequences, about 38% being singletons. Sequencing was done on a sample of blood. The source of these receptors is a man aged 18 to 30 with Graves' hyperthyroidism.

This sequence joins TRBV7-2 and TRBJ2-7; TRBD1 aligns across 9 bases. J was trimmed by 4 bases and V by 7 bases; bases with no gene match: 8. Germline-derived CDR1 and CDR2 are SGHTA and FQGNSA. CDR3 size: 14 residues. Here the CDR3 reads CASNLDRGSYEQYF. CDR3 DNA sequence: TGTGCCAGCAACCTGGACAGGGGTAGTTACGAGCAGTACTTC.

This clonotype was detected ten times or more. This chain connects TRBV7-8 to TRBJ1-6, with TRBD1 matching over 8 bases. Trimming cost V 4 bases and J 5 bases; bases outside gene matches: 4. CDR1 and CDR2 (germline): SGHVS, FQNEAQ. The CDR3 consists of 15 residues. In DNA, the CDR3 is TGTGCCAGCAGCTACCCGGACAGGGATAATTCACCCCTCCACTTT. Protein product: CASSYPDRDNSPLHF.

As to this clonotype: This may be a read error: a much more frequent sequence differs by one nucleotide. V usage is TRBV10-3 and J usage is TRBJ1-1; possibly TRBD1 for D (5 bases). The CDR3 is 15 amino acids. CDR1 ENHRY and CDR2 SYGVKD come from the germline V gene. V lost 6 bases and J lost 4, with 18 bases in between. The CDR3 nucleotides are TGTGCCATCAGCCGGGACCCCCCGTCGAGCACTGAAGCTTTCTTT. It codes for CAISRDPPSSTEAFF.

This clonotype was counted at least ten times. V usage is TRBV7-9 and J usage is TRBJ2-5; TRBD1 matches 9 bases. Germline V gene sequence: CDR1 SEHNR, CDR2 FQNEAQ (reference sequence). With 4 bases clipped from V and 5 bases from J, the junction kept 8 bases outside the gene matches. The CDR3 totals 15 residues. The CDR3 protein is CASSYLGQGGETQYF. The CDR3 DNA is TGTGCCAGCAGCTACCTGGGACAGGGAGGGGAGACCCAGTACTTC.

V usage is TRBV9 and J usage is TRBJ1-4; D unresolved. V was clipped by 0 bases and J by 7 bases, with 4 bases between them. The germline V gene encodes CDR1 SGDLS and CDR2 YYNGEE. The CDR3 consists of 12 residues. CDR3 in DNA: TGTGCCAGCAGCGTAGATGGTGAAAAACTGTTTTTT. This translates into CASSVDGEKLFF.

The chain joins TRBV28 to TRBJ2-2, with 10 bases identical to TRBD2. This CDR3 has 15 residues. CDR1 and CDR2 from the germline V gene are MDHEN and SYDVKM. The J segment lost 4 bases and the V segment lost 5 bases, leaving 4 bases of the junction unmatched. CDR3 DNA: TGTGCCAGCAGTGAACTAGCGGGGCTCACCGGGGAGCTGTTTTTT. Residues: CASSELAGLTGELFF.

This clonotype was observed a handful of times. The CDR3 DNA sequence: TGTGCCAGCAGCTTGAACAGGGACAGGCAGGATTACGAGCAGTACTTC. It encodes CASSLNRDRQDYEQYF. This chain links TRBV7-8 with TRBJ2-7; 8 bases are shared with TRBD1. V shed 3 bases, J shed 4 bases, and the junction held 11 bases outside the gene matches. This CDR3 contains 16 residues. Germline V gene lookup returns CDR1 SGHVS and CDR2 FQNEAQ.

The gene calls are TRBV5-1 and TRBJ1-2; tentatively, D is TRBD1 (6 bases). Trimming stripped 0 bases from V and 6 bases from J, with 15 bases between. The germline CDR1 and CDR2 sequences are SGHRS and YFSETQ. This CDR3 is built from 15 residues. In DNA form, the CDR3 reads TGCGCCAGCAGCTTGGGACACAACAGGGCCGATGGCTACACCTTC. Amino acids: CASSLGHNRADGYTF.

This clonotype was picked up one time. This could be a read error, since a much larger clone is one nucleotide away. The rearrangement uses TRBV10-3 and TRBJ1-4; D is possibly TRBD1 (6 bases). CDR1 ENHRY and CDR2 SYGVKD come from the germline V gene. Between the trimmed V and J ends, which lost 10 bases and 6 bases, there was a span of 12 bases. This CDR3 is built from 12 residues. The CDR3 DNA sequence: TGTGCCAGCAGGGACATCGATGAAAAACTGTTTTTT. This encodes CASRDIDEKLFF.

A note on this clonotype: One base away lies a much larger clone, so this may be a sequencing read error. The chain combines TRBV7-6 with TRBJ1-3; D not certain. Trimming cost V 8 bases and J 0 bases, with 5 bases left between them. Germline V lookup: CDR1 SGHVS, CDR2 FNYEAQ. The CDR3 is 12 residues long. The CDR3 nucleotides read TGTGCCAGCGGAAGCTCTGGAAACACCATATATTTT. Amino acids: CASGSSGNTIYF.